This T cell receptor beta chain is drawn from a study of blood T cell repertoires in COVID-19. Assay: immunoSEQ multiplex PCR; the TCRdb copy retains only in-frame clones and omits some. The sample records about 310,000 clones, about nine tenths being singletons. V was cut by 4 bases and J by 4 bases, with 17 bases left in between. CDR3 size: 16 residues. Germline CDR1 reads SGHRS; CDR2 reads YFSETQ. The receptor was derived from a man in his 60s who had recovered from COVID-19. V usage is TRBV5-1 and J usage is TRBJ2-2, with a tentative D call TRBD1 (5 bases). Source material: PBMCs or T cells enriched from blood (not recorded which). CDR3 DNA sequence: TGCGCCAGCAGCCAGGGCCTCCCGCTAACCACCGGGGAGCTGTTTTTT. Its protein product is CASSQGLPLTTGELFF.